The rows below give T cell receptor beta chains drawn from one sample of a study of blood T cells in healthy people across ages. Using its own MiXCR run on the 5' RACE reads, TCRdb lists one record per CDR3 protein. The repertoire holds over a million distinct CDR3 sequences, with approximately 25% as singletons. The same data also went into a second study, on T cells of mothers and their children.

Input material: blood. The receptors derive from a girl aged 2 to 10 in good health. The CDR3 runs from the conserved cysteine through the conserved F or W. The D gene is left open where the match is weak. Size values are once, few and many counts, or a class for expanded clones, and some rows have none.

clone_size	v_call	j_call	d_call	cdr3_aa	cdr3_nt
.	TRBV5-1	TRBJ2-7	TRBD2	CASSLGWASGIYEQYF	TGCGCCAGCAGCTTGGGATGGGCTAGCGGTATCTACGAGCAGTACTTC
.	TRBV4-1	TRBJ2-3	TRBD2	CASSQAPVSGRASHTDTQYF	TGCGCCAGCAGCCAAGCTCCCGTTAGCGGGAGGGCCTCTCACACAGATACGCAGTATTTT
.	TRBV20-1	TRBJ1-4	.	CSAPLMTQTNEKLFF	TGCAGTGCTCCTCTTATGACACAGACCAATGAAAAACTGTTTTTT
.	TRBV29-1	TRBJ2-5	TRBD2	CSVYLAGDGETQYF	TGCAGCGTGTATCTAGCGGGAGACGGGGAGACCCAGTACTTC
few	TRBV6-6	TRBJ2-5	.	CASSYTRGRKETQYF	TGTGCCAGCAGTTACACCCGCGGTAGGAAAGAGACCCAGTACTTC
.	TRBV24-1	TRBJ1-2	TRBD1	CATSDPGQGLTF	TGTGCCACCAGTGATCCCGGACAGGGGCTGACCTTC
.	TRBV14	TRBJ2-1	TRBD2	CASSLSGRLRNEQFF	TGTGCCAGCAGCCTCAGCGGGAGATTGAGGAATGAGCAGTTCTTC
few	TRBV25-1	TRBJ1-4	.	CASSAWGPEKLFF	TGTGCCAGCAGTGCCTGGGGTCCGGAAAAACTGTTTTTT
.	TRBV6-5	TRBJ1-1	.	CASSYGEYGNTEAFF	TGTGCCAGCAGTTACGGGGAGTACGGGAACACTGAAGCTTTCTTT
.	TRBV27	TRBJ2-1	TRBD2	CASRRFGDSGGGEQFF	TGTGCCAGCAGGAGATTCGGGGATAGCGGGGGGGGTGAGCAGTTCTTC
.	TRBV20-1	TRBJ2-3	.	CSAASLGDTQYF	TGCAGTGCTGCCTCCCTGGGGGATACGCAGTATTTT
.	TRBV20-1	TRBJ2-1	TRBD2	CSASCSGRATSF	TGCAGTGCTAGCTGTAGCGGGAGGGCTACATCCTTC
.	TRBV28	TRBJ1-2	TRBD1	CASSPQGYGHTF	TGTGCCAGCAGCCCACAGGGGTATGGCCACACCTTC
.	TRBV7-2	TRBJ2-1	TRBD2	CASREGLNNEQFF	TGTGCCAGCCGGGAGGGCTTGAACAATGAGCAGTTCTTC
.	TRBV7-2	TRBJ2-7	.	CASSGGPSSYEQYF	TGTGCCAGCAGCGGCGGACCTAGCTCCTACGAGCAGTACTTC
once	TRBV7-2	TRBJ2-5	TRBD2	CASSLNEISGTETQYF	TGTGCCAGCAGCTTAAACGAGATTAGCGGGACGGAGACCCAGTACTTC
.	TRBV3-1	TRBJ2-1	.	CATGGGGYNEQFF	TGTGCCACCGGTGGAGGGGGATACAATGAGCAGTTCTTC
few	TRBV18	TRBJ1-1	.	CASSPGWGGNTEAFF	TGTGCCAGCTCACCCGGTTGGGGGGGGAACACTGAAGCTTTCTTT
once	TRBV14	TRBJ1-2	.	CASSLIGGGGYGYTF	TGTGCCAGCAGCCTGATTGGCGGGGGCGGGTATGGCTACACCTTC
many	TRBV19	TRBJ2-7	.	CASASDSTTYEQYF	TGTGCCAGCGCCTCGGACTCCACTACCTACGAGCAGTACTTC
few	TRBV5-1	TRBJ2-6	.	CASSPLLLTGPLSGANVLTF	TGCGCCAGCAGCCCGCTTCTGTTAACAGGGCCCCTCTCTGGGGCCAACGTCCTGACTTTC
.	TRBV7-9	TRBJ2-7	TRBD2	CASSRVAGSSYEQYF	TGTGCCAGCAGCCGGGTAGCGGGGAGCTCCTACGAGCAGTACTTC
few	TRBV29-1	TRBJ2-3	.	CSVVGRYTDTQYF	TGCAGCGTTGTGGGGAGATACACAGATACGCAGTATTTT
.	TRBV5-1	TRBJ2-1	.	CASSRDHNEQFF	TGCGCCAGCAGCAGGGACCACAATGAGCAGTTCTTC
.	TRBV7-2	TRBJ1-4	.	CASSWDAQANEKLFF	TGTGCCAGCAGCTGGGACGCGCAGGCTAATGAAAAACTGTTTTTT
.	TRBV10-3	TRBJ2-1	.	CAISEGYGSLNEQFF	TGTGCCATCAGTGAAGGTTATGGCAGCCTCAATGAGCAGTTCTTC
.	TRBV5-1	TRBJ2-2	.	CASSFVVTTGELFF	TGCGCCAGCAGCTTTGTGGTGACCACCGGGGAGCTGTTTTTT
.	TRBV6-1	TRBJ1-5	.	CASSLWDSLPNQPQHF	TGTGCCAGCAGCCTGTGGGATAGTCTCCCCAATCAGCCCCAGCATTTT
.	TRBV15	TRBJ2-7	.	CATARDRSYEQYF	TGTGCCACCGCCCGGGATAGGTCCTACGAGCAGTACTTC
.	TRBV29-1	TRBJ2-7	.	CSVWEAGVYEQYF	TGCAGCGTGTGGGAGGCCGGAGTCTACGAGCAGTACTTC
.	TRBV6-6	TRBJ1-4	.	CASGWADNEKLFF	TGTGCCAGCGGGTGGGCGGATAATGAAAAACTGTTTTTT
.	TRBV11-2	TRBJ1-1	TRBD1	CASRSNTDRDTEAFF	TGTGCCAGCAGATCAAACACGGACAGGGACACTGAAGCTTTCTTT
.	TRBV14	TRBJ1-4	.	CASSQAGALPVATNEKLFF	TGTGCCAGCAGCCAAGCAGGGGCTTTGCCAGTTGCAACTAATGAAAAACTGTTTTTT
many	TRBV12-3/TRBV12-4	TRBJ2-7	.	CASSPTGAGYEQYF	TGTGCCAGCAGCCCCACAGGGGCGGGGTACGAGCAGTACTTC
.	TRBV19	TRBJ2-1	TRBD1	CASSPVGDRDDNEQFF	TGTGCCAGTAGTCCCGTGGGGGACAGGGACGACAATGAGCAGTTCTTC
once	TRBV28	TRBJ2-3	.	CASSYVDGTDTQYF	TGTGCCAGCAGTTACGTAGACGGCACAGATACGCAGTATTTT
.	TRBV7-2	TRBJ1-5	.	CVSSVYGSQPQHF	TGTGTCAGCAGCGTGTACGGGAGTCAGCCCCAGCATTTT
.	TRBV12-5	TRBJ1-2	.	CASDNPGTPFYGYTF	TGTGCTAGTGATAACCCCGGGACACCCTTCTATGGCTACACCTTC
.	TRBV28	TRBJ2-7	.	CASSFVAAVVREQYF	TGTGCCAGCAGTTTTGTAGCGGCCGTGGTGAGGGAGCAGTACTTC
.	TRBV29-1	TRBJ2-3	.	CSVGGDSTDTQYF	TGCAGCGTTGGAGGAGATAGCACAGATACGCAGTATTTT
.	TRBV4-3	TRBJ2-5	.	CASSQATKETQYF	TGCGCCAGCAGCCAAGCTACGAAAGAGACCCAGTACTTC
.	TRBV7-4	TRBJ2-1	.	CASSLELTNEQFF	TGTGCCAGCAGTTTGGAGCTTACCAATGAGCAGTTCTTC
.	TRBV6-5	TRBJ1-5	.	CASSYSWADNQPQHF	TGTGCCAGCAGTTACTCTTGGGCCGACAATCAGCCCCAGCATTTT